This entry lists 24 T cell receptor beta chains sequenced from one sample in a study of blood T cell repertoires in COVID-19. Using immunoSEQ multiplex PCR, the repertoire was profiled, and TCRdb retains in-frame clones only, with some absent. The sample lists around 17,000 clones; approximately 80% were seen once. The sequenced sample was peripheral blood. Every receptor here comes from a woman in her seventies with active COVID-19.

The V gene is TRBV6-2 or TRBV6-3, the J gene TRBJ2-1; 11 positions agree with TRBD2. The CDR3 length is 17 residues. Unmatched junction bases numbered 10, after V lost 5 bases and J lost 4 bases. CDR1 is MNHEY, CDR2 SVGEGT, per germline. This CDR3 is CASSLAGGGGVYNEQFF. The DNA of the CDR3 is TGTGCCAGCAGTCTAGCGGGAGGAGGGGGGGTTTACAATGAGCAGTTCTTC.

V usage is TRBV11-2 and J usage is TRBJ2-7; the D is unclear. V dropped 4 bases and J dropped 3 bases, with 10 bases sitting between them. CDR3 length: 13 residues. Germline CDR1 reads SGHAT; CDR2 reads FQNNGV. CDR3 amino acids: CASSSDVYYEQYF. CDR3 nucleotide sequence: TGTGCCAGCAGCTCAGACGTATACTACGAGCAGTACTTC.

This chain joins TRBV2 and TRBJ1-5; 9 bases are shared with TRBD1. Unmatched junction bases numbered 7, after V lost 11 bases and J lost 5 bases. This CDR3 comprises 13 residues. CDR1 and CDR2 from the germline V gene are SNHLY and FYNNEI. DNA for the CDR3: TGTGCCTCCGACAGGGGGGTTCATCAGCCCCAGCATTTT. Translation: CASDRGVHQPQHF.

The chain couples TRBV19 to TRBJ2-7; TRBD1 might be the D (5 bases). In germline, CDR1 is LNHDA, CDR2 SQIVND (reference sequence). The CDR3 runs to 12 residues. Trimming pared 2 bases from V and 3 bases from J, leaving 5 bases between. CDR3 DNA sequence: TGTGCCAGTAGTATACAGGGCTACGAGCAGTACTTC. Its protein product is CASSIQGYEQYF.

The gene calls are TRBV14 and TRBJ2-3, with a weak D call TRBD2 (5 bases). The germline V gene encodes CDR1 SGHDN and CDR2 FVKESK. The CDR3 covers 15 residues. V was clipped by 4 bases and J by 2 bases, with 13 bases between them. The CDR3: CASSRGGQPTDTQYF. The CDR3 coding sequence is TGTGCCAGCAGCCGAGGAGGTCAGCCCACAGATACGCAGTATTTT.

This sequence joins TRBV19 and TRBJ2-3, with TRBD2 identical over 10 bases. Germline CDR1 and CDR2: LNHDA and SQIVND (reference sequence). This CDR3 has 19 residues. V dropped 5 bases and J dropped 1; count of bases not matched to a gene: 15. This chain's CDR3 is CASSALKSGRALGTDTQYF. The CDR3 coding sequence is TGTGCCAGTAGTGCCCTTAAGAGCGGGAGGGCCTTGGGCACAGATACGCAGTATTTT.

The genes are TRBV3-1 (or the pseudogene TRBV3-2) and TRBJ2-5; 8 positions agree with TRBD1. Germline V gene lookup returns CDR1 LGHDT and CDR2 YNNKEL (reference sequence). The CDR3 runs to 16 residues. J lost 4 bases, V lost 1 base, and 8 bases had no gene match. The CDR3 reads CASSQGPQGAGETQYF. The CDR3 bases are TGTGCCAGCAGCCAAGGACCCCAGGGGGCTGGAGAGACCCAGTACTTC.

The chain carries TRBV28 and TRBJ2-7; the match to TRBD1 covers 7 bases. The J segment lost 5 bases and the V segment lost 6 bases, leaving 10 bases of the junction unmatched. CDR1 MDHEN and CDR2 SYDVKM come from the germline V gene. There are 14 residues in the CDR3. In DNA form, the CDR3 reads TGTGCCAGCAGCCCCCAAGTAGGGGGCCACGAGCAGTACTTC. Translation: CASSPQVGGHEQYF.

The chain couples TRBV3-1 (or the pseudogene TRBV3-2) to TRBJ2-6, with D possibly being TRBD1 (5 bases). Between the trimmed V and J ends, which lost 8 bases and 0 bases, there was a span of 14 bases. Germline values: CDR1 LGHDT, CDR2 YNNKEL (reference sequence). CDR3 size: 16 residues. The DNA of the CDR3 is TGTGCCAGCCATAGACAGTCAAGCTCTGGGGCCAACGTCCTGACTTTC. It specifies CASHRQSSSGANVLTF.

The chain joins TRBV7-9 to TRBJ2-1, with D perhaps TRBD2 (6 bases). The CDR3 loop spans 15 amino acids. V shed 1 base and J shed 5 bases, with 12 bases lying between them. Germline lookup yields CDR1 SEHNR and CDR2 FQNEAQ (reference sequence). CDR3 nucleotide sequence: TGTGCCAGCAGCTTAGTCCTCCCGGGAGACAATGAGCAGTTCTTC. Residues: CASSLVLPGDNEQFF.

CDR3 protein: CASLPVAGGADTQYF. The CDR3 DNA sequence: TGTGCCAGCCTGCCGGTAGCGGGAGGGGCTGATACGCAGTATTTT. This rearrangement joins TRBV6-5 to TRBJ2-3; 11 positions match TRBD2. After removal of 8 bases from V and 6 bases from J, the junction contained 10 bases not matched to a gene. The CDR3 is 15 amino acids. Germline V lookup: CDR1 MNHEY, CDR2 SVGAGI.

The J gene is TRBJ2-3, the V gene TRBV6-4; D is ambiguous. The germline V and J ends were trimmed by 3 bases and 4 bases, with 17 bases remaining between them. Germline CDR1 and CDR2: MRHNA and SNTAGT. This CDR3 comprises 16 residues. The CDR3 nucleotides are TGTGCCAGCAGTGAGTCGGTGACACCCACGGCAGATACGCAGTATTTT. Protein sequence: CASSESVTPTADTQYF.

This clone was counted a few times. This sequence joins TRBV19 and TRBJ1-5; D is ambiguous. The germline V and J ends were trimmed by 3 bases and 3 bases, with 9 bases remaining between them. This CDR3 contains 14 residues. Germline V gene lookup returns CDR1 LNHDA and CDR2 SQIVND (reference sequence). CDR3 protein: CASSIGQYNQPQHF. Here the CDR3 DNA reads TGTGCCAGTAGTATTGGGCAGTACAATCAGCCCCAGCATTTT.

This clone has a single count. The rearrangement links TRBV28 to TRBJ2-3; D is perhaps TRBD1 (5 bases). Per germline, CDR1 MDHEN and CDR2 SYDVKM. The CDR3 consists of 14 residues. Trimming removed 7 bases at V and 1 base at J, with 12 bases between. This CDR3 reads CASIGGRGTDTQYF. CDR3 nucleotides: TGTGCCAGCATAGGTGGCAGGGGCACAGATACGCAGTATTTT.

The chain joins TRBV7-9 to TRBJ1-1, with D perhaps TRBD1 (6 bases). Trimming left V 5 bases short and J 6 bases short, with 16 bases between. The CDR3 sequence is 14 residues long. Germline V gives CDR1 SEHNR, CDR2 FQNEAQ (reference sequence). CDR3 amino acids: CASSENREYSEAFF. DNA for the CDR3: TGTGCCAGCAGCGAAAACAGGGAATATTCTGAAGCTTTCTTT.

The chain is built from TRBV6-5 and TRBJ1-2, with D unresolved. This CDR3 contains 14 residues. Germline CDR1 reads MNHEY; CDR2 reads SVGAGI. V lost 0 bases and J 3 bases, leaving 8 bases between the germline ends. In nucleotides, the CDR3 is TGTGCCAGCAGTTACTCGATAGAAGACTATGGCTACACCTTC. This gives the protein CASSYSIEDYGYTF.

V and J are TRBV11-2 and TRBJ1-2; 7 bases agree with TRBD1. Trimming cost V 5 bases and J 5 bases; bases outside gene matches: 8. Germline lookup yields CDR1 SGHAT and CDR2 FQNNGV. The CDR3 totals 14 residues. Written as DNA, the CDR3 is TGTGCCAGCAGCCCCTCGGGACAGTCTTATGGCTACACCTTC. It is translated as CASSPSGQSYGYTF.

The CDR3 loop is CASSPLGYWGAYEQYF. The DNA of the CDR3 is TGTGCCAGTAGTCCCCTGGGGTATTGGGGAGCCTACGAGCAGTACTTC. The chain has TRBV19 and TRBJ2-7; a possible D gene is TRBD2 (5 bases). This CDR3 is built from 16 residues. V was shortened by 5 bases and J by 2 bases, with 19 bases between the two germline ends. The germline V gene encodes CDR1 LNHDA and CDR2 SQIVND (reference sequence).

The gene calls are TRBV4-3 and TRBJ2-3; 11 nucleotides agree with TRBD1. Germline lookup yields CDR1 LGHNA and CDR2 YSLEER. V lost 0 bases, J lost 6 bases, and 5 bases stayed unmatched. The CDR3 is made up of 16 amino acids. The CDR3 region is CASSQDLGQGADTQYF. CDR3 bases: TGCGCCAGCAGCCAAGATCTAGGACAGGGGGCTGATACGCAGTATTTT.

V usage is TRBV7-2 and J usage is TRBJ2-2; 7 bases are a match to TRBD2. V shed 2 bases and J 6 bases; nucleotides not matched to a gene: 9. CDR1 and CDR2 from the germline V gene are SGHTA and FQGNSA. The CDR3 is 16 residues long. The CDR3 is CASSLRGGRLPGELFF. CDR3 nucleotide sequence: TGTGCCAGCAGCTTAAGAGGCGGGAGACTACCCGGGGAGCTGTTTTTT.

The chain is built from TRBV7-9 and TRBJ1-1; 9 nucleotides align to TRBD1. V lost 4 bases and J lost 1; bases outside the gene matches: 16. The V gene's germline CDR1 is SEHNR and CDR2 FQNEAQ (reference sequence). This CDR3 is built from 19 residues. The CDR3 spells CASSSSRATGTGRNTEAFF. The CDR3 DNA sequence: TGTGCCAGCAGCTCCAGTAGAGCCACCGGGACAGGGAGGAACACTGAAGCTTTCTTT.

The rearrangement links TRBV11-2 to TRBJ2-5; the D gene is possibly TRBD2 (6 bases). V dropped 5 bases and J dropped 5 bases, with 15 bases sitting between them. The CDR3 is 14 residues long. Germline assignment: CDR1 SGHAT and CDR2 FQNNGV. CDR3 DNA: TGTGCCAGCAGCCTCTCGACTAGAGTTGAGACCCAGTACTTC. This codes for CASSLSTRVETQYF.

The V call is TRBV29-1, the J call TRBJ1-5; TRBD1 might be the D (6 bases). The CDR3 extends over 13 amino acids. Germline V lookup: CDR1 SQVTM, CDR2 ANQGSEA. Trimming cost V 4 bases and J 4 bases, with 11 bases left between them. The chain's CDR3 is CSVVVGANQPQHF. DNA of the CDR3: TGCAGCGTTGTTGTGGGGGCGAATCAGCCCCAGCATTTT.

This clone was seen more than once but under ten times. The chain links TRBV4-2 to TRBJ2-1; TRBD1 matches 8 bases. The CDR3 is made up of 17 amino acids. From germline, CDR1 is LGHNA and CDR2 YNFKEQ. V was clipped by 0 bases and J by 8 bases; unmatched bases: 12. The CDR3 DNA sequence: TGTGCCAGCAGCCAAGAATCCCAGGGGGCTAGGTGGCATGAGCAGTTCTTC. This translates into CASSQESQGARWHEQFF.